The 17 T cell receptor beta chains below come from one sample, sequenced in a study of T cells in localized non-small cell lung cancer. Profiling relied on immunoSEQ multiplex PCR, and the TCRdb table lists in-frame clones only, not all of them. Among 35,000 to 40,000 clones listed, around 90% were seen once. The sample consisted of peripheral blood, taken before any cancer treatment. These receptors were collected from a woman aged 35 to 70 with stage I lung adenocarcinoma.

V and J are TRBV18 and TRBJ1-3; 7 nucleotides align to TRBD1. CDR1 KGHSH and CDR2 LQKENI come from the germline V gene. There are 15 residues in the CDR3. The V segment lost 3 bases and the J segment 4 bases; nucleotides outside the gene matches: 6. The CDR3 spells CASSPAGGTGNTIYF. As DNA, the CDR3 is TGTGCCAGCTCACCGGCAGGGGGAACGGGAAACACCATATATTTT.

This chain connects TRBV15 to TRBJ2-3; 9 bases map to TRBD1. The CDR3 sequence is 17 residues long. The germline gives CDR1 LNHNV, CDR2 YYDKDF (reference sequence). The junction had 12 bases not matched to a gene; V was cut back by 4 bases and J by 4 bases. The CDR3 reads CATSTRTGQGGADTQYF. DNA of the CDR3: TGTGCCACCAGCACACGAACGGGACAGGGAGGCGCAGATACGCAGTATTTT.

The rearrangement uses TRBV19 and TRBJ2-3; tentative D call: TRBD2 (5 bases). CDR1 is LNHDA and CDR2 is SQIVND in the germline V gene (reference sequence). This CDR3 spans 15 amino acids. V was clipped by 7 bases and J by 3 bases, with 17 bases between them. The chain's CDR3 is CASNGLSLGTDTQYF. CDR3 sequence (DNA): TGTGCCAGTAACGGACTGAGCCTGGGAACAGATACGCAGTATTTT.

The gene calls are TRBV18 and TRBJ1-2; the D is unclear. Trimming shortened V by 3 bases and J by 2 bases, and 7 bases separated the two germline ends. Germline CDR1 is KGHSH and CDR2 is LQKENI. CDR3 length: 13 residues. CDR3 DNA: TGTGCCAGCTCACCGGACGGCAACTATGGCTACACCTTC. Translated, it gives CASSPDGNYGYTF. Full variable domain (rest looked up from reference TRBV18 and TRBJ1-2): NAGVMQNPRHLVRRRGQEARLRCSPMKGHSHVYWYRQLPEEGLKFMVYLQKENIIDESGMPKERFSAEFPKEGPSILRIQQVVRGDSAAYFCASSPDGNYGYTFGSGTRLTVV.

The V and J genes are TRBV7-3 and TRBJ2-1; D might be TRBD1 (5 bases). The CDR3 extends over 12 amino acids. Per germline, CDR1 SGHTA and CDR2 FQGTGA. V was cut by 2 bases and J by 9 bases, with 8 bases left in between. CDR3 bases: TGTGCCAGCAGCTTAGGGGCAAGTGAGCAGTTCTTC. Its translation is CASSLGASEQFF.

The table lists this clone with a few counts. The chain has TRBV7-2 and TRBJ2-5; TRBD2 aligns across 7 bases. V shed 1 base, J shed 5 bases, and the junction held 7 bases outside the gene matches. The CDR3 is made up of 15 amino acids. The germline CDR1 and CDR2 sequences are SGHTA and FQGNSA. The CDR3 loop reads CASSLVPGGGETQYF. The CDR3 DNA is TGTGCCAGCAGCTTAGTCCCGGGAGGAGGGGAGACCCAGTACTTC.

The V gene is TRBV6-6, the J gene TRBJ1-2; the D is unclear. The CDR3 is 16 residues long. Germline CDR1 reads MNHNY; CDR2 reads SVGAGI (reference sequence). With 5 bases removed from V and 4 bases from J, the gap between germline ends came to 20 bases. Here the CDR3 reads CASSHIYSEVSYGYTF. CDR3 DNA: TGTGCCAGCAGTCACATCTACAGCGAAGTAAGCTATGGCTACACCTTC.

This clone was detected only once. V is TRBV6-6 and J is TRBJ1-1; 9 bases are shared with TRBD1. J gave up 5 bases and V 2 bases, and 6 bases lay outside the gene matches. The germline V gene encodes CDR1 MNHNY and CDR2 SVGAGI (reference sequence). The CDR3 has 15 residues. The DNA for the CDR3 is TGTGCCAGCAGTTACCGCGGACAGGGGACAACTGAAGCTTTCTTT. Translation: CASSYRGQGTTEAFF.

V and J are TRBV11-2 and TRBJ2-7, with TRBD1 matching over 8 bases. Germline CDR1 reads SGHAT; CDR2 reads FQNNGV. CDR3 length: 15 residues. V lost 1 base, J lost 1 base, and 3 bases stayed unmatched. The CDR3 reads CASSLGTGLSYEQYF. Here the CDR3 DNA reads TGTGCCAGCAGCTTAGGGACAGGGTTGTCCTACGAGCAGTACTTC.

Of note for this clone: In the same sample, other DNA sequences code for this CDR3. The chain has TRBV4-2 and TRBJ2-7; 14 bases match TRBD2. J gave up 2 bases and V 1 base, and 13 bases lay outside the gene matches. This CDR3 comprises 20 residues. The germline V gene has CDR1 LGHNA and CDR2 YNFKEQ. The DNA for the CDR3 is TGTGCCAGCAGCCAAGCTTTCTCGACTAGCGGGAGGGCCCTCCCCTACGAGCAGTACTTC. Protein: CASSQAFSTSGRALPYEQYF.

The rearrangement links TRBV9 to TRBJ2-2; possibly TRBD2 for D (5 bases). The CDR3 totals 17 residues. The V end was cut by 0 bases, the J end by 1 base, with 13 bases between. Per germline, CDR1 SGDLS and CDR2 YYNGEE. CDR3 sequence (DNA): TGTGCCAGCAGCGTAGGACCCCCCGGGGTGAACACCGGGGAGCTGTTTTTT. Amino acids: CASSVGPPGVNTGELFF.

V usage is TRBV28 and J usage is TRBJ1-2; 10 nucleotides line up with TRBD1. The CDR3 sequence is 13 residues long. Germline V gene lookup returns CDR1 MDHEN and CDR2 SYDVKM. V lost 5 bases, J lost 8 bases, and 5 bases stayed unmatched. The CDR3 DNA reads TGTGCCAGCAGTCGCGACAGGGGGCACGGCTACACCTTC. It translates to CASSRDRGHGYTF.

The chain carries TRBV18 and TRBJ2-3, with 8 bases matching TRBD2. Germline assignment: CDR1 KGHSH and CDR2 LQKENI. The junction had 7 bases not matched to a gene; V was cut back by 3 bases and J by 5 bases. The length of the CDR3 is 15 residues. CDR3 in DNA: TGTGCCAGCTCACCGAATAGCGGGAACGAAGATACGCAGTATTTT. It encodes CASSPNSGNEDTQYF.

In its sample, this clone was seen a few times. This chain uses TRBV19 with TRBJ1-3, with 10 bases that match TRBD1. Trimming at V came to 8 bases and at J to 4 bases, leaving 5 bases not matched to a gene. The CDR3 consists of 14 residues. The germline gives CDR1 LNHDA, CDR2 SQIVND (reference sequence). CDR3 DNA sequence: TGTGCCAGTGACAGGGGGCAAAGAGGAAACACCATATATTTT. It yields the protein CASDRGQRGNTIYF.

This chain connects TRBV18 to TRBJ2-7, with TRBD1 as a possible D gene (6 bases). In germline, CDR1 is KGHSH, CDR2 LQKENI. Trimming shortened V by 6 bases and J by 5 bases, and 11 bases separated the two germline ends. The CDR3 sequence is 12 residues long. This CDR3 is CASSPQGNEQYF. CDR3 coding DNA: TGTGCCAGCTCCCCCCAGGGGAACGAGCAGTACTTC.

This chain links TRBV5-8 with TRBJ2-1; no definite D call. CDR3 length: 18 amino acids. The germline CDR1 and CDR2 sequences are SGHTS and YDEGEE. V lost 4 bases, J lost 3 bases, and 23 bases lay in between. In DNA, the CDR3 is TGTGCCAGCAGCGATTCTCAGAACCCACAGAGGAACTACAATGAGCAGTTCTTC. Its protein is CASSDSQNPQRNYNEQFF. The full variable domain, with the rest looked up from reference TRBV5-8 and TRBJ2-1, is EAGVTQSPTHLIKTRGQQATLRCSPISGHTSVYWYQQALGLGLQFLLWYDEGEERNRGNFPPRFSGRQFPNYSSELNVNALELEDSALYLCASSDSQNPQRNYNEQFFGPGTRLTVL.

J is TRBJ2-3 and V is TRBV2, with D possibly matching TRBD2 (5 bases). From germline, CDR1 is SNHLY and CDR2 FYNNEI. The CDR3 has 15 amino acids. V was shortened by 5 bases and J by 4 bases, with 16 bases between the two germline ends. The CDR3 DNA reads TGTGCCAGCAGTCAGTCCGGGGTTATGGCAGATACGCAGTATTTT. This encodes CASSQSGVMADTQYF.